A single sample gave rise to the 19 T cell receptor beta chains below, sequenced in a study of early T cells in non-severe SARS-CoV-2 infection. TCRdb reprocessed the 5' RACE reads with MiXCR, giving one entry per CDR3 protein. Among some 30,000 distinct CDR3 sequences listed, roughly 4.3% were seen once. Specimen: whole blood. The receptor source for this set is an adult who was a healthcare worker with PCR-confirmed SARS-CoV-2 infection or an uninfected control (not recorded which).

The table lists this clonotype with many counts. J is TRBJ2-3 and V is TRBV2; TRBD1 might be the D (6 bases). Trimming took 5 bases from V and 4 from J, leaving 10 bases between them. CDR1 SNHLY and CDR2 FYNNEI come from the germline V gene. The CDR3 is 13 residues long. The CDR3 bases are TGTGCCAGCAGTACCGGGACATCAGATACGCAGTATTTT. This gives the protein CASSTGTSDTQYF.

Ten or more counts support this clonotype. The chain combines TRBV4-2 with TRBJ2-1; D possibly corresponds to TRBD1 (5 bases). Germline V gives CDR1 LGHNA, CDR2 YNFKEQ. V dropped 2 bases and J dropped 5 bases, with 7 bases sitting between them. The CDR3 totals 13 residues. In DNA form, the CDR3 reads TGTGCCAGCAGCCAAACAGGCAACAATGAGCAGTTCTTC. It specifies CASSQTGNNEQFF.

This clonotype has only a few counts. The rearrangement joins TRBV4-1 to TRBJ1-2; perhaps TRBD1 as D (6 bases). Trimming removed 2 bases from V and 0 bases from J, with 13 bases in between. The CDR3 consists of 16 residues. Germline loops: CDR1 MGHRA, CDR2 YSYEKL. CDR3 in amino acids: CASSQPTGFPNYGYTF. CDR3 bases: TGCGCCAGCAGCCAACCTACAGGGTTCCCTAACTATGGCTACACCTTC.

This clonotype was counted at least ten times. The V and J genes are TRBV29-1 and TRBJ2-3, with a possible D match to TRBD2 (6 bases). The CDR3 spans 13 residues. Per the germline V gene, CDR1 is SQVTM and CDR2 is ANQGSEA. Trimming left V 4 bases short and J 3 bases short, with 11 bases between. DNA for the CDR3: TGCAGCGTTGGGGGCGGGATTACAGATACGCAGTATTTT. Amino acid sequence: CSVGGGITDTQYF.

V gene TRBV18 combines with J gene TRBJ2-2, with TRBD2 as a possible D gene (5 bases). Deletions cut 5 bases from V and 2 bases from J, with 21 bases between. Looked up from germline, CDR1 is KGHSH and CDR2 is LQKENI. The CDR3 covers 18 residues. The chain's CDR3 is CASSSVRKLVFNTGELFF. The CDR3 DNA follows: TGTGCCAGCTCATCAGTCCGGAAACTAGTTTTTAACACCGGGGAGCTGTTTTTT.

Only a few counts were recorded for this clonotype. This chain links TRBV7-9 with TRBJ1-1, with a possible D match to TRBD1 (5 bases). The ends were cut back, 5 bases at V and 1 base at J, with 17 bases in the middle. The CDR3 loop spans 16 amino acids. From germline, CDR1 is SEHNR and CDR2 FQNEAQ (reference sequence). CDR3 sequence: CASSLRGRQPNTEAFF. CDR3 DNA sequence: TGTGCCAGCAGCCTAAGGGGACGACAGCCGAACACTGAAGCTTTCTTT. The whole variable domain, remainder taken from reference TRBV7-9 and TRBJ1-1, is DTGVSQNPRHKITKRGQNVTFRCDPISEHNRLYWYRQTLGQGPEFLTYFQNEAQLEKSRLLSDRFSAERPKGSFSTLEIQRTEQGDSAMYLCASSLRGRQPNTEAFFGQGTRLTVV.

This clonotype has ten or more counts. This rearrangement joins TRBV7-4 to TRBJ2-3; D perhaps matches TRBD1 (5 bases). The germline V and J ends were trimmed by 2 bases and 7 bases, with 13 bases remaining between them. CDR1 and CDR2 from the germline V gene are SGHVT and SQSDAQ. This CDR3 spans 14 amino acids. The CDR3 bases are TGTGCCAGCAGCTTAACCAGGGCGTCATATACGCAGTATTTT. Amino acids: CASSLTRASYTQYF.

This clonotype was seen only a few times. The CDR3 protein is CATQLGENTEAFF. CDR3 in DNA: TGTGCCACCCAATTGGGAGAGAACACTGAAGCTTTCTTT. The rearrangement uses TRBV12-3 or TRBV12-4 and TRBJ1-1; the D is unclear. The CDR3 runs to 13 residues. V lost 10 bases and J 1 base, leaving 13 bases between the germline ends.

This clonotype was counted many times. This sequence joins TRBV5-1 and TRBJ2-3, with no clear D. The CDR3 totals 15 residues. V lost 1 base and J lost 1, with 10 bases in between. From germline, CDR1 is SGHRS and CDR2 YFSETQ. CDR3 sequence (DNA): TGCGCCAGCAGCTTGTCGGGCCAGGGCACAGATACGCAGTATTTT. Translating it yields CASSLSGQGTDTQYF. The whole variable domain, remainder taken from reference TRBV5-1 and TRBJ2-3, is KAGVTQTPRYLIKTRGQQVTLSCSPISGHRSVSWYQQTPGQGLQFLFEYFSETQRNKGNFPGRFSGRQFSNSRSEMNVSTLELGDSALYLCASSLSGQGTDTQYFGPGTRLTVL.

The gene calls are TRBV29-1 and TRBJ2-1, with D uncertain. V lost 3 bases and J 3 bases, leaving 3 bases between the germline ends. This CDR3 contains 11 residues. Germline V gene lookup returns CDR1 SQVTM and CDR2 ANQGSEA. CDR3 loop: CSVDSYNEQFF. Written as DNA, the CDR3 is TGCAGCGTTGACAGCTACAATGAGCAGTTCTTC.

This clonotype was seen repeatedly, ten times or more. The chain has TRBV12-5 and TRBJ2-2, with TRBD1 as a possible D gene (6 bases). The CDR3 sequence is 15 residues long. CDR1 is LGHNT, CDR2 FRNRAP, per germline. Trimming took off 1 base at V and 3 bases at J, with 9 bases between the two ends. CDR3 region: CASGLGTADTGELFF. DNA for the CDR3: TGTGCTAGTGGTTTGGGGACAGCCGACACCGGGGAGCTGTTTTTT. Full variable domain (outside the CDR3, taken from reference TRBV12-5 and TRBJ2-2): DARVTQTPRHKVTEMGQEVTMRCQPILGHNTVFWYRQTMMQGLELLAYFRNRAPLDDSGMPKDRFSAEMPDATLATLKIQPSEPRDSAVYFCASGLGTADTGELFFGEGSRLTVL.

This clonotype was found many times. Sequence at one end of the junction differs from germline and may be a read error. The genes are TRBV3-1 and TRBJ2-5; 9 bases match TRBD1. This CDR3 has 16 residues. CDR1 is LGHDT and CDR2 is YNNKEL in the germline V gene (reference sequence). CDR3 residues: CASSQEDRGIRETQYF. The CDR3 DNA is TGTGCCAGCAGTCAAGAGGACAGGGGAATTCGAGAGACCCAGTACTTC.

The rearrangement uses TRBV19 and TRBJ2-5; no definite D call. Germline CDR1 and CDR2: LNHDA and SQIVND (reference sequence). With 4 bases removed from V and 5 bases from J, the gap between germline ends came to 5 bases. This CDR3 comprises 11 residues. Written as DNA, the CDR3 is TGTGCCAGTAGTAGTACGGAGACCCAGTACTTC. Its protein product is CASSSTETQYF.

This rearrangement joins TRBV29-1 to TRBJ1-4, with D perhaps TRBD1 (6 bases). CDR3 length equals 15 residues. V was trimmed by 7 bases and J by 0 bases, leaving 15 bases between them. Per germline, CDR1 SQVTM and CDR2 ANQGSEA. CDR3 sequence reads: CSAKAGAATNEKLFF. The CDR3 DNA follows: TGCAGCGCGAAGGCAGGGGCTGCAACTAATGAAAAACTGTTTTTT.

This clonotype was observed a handful of times. The rearrangement uses TRBV3-1 and TRBJ2-1; D ambiguous. The V end lost 3 bases, the J end lost 6 bases, and 6 bases lay between the germline ends. The germline V gene has CDR1 LGHDT and CDR2 YNNKEL (reference sequence). The CDR3 has 12 residues. In DNA form, the CDR3 reads TGTGCCAGCAGCCAGATACGCAATGAGCAGTTCTTC. Its translation: CASSQIRNEQFF.

This clonotype was counted many times. J is TRBJ2-6 and V is TRBV3-1; D not resolved. CDR1 is LGHDT and CDR2 is YNNKEL in the germline V gene (reference sequence). The length of the CDR3 is 18 residues. Trimming took 1 base from V and 0 from J, leaving 13 bases between them. The CDR3 here is CASSQAVSADSGANVLTF. The CDR3 region has the DNA TGTGCCAGCAGCCAAGCCGTCAGCGCAGACTCTGGGGCCAACGTCCTGACTTTC.

This clonotype has ten or more counts. The CDR3 DNA is TGTGCCAGCACCCCTAGCGGGGCTGGGGTGGACACCGGGGAGCTGTTTTTT. Protein product: CASTPSGAGVDTGELFF. This rearrangement joins TRBV27 to TRBJ2-2; 9 bases are a match to TRBD2. Germline CDR1 and CDR2: MNHEY and SMNVEV (reference sequence). Trimming at V came to 7 bases and at J to 3 bases, leaving 12 bases not matched to a gene. The CDR3 totals 17 residues.

The table lists this clonotype with many counts. The rearrangement joins TRBV5-1 to TRBJ1-2; possibly TRBD1 for D (6 bases). Germline V gene sequence: CDR1 SGHRS, CDR2 YFSETQ. The V end lost 3 bases, the J end lost 4 bases, and 13 bases lay between the germline ends. The CDR3 length is 14 residues. Here the CDR3 reads CASSSQGGTYGYTF. The CDR3 DNA sequence: TGCGCCAGCAGCTCCCAAGGGGGGACCTATGGCTACACCTTC.

This clonotype was observed a few times. This chain uses TRBV7-2 with TRBJ2-1; 11 bases are a match to TRBD2. CDR3 size: 17 residues. V gave up 4 bases and J gave up 3 bases; unmatched junction bases: 8. Germline CDR1 reads SGHTA; CDR2 reads FQGNSA. DNA for the CDR3: TGTGCCAGCAGCTCAACTAGGGGACTAGCGGTCTACAATGAGCAGTTCTTC. It specifies CASSSTRGLAVYNEQFF.